This TCR beta chain was documented in a study of OX40 agonist ivuxolimab in advanced cancers. Looking at the study overall: Three patients got partial responses; one had hepatocellular carcinoma and two had cutaneous melanoma.

Germline V gene data show CDR1 as SGHRS and CDR2 as YFSETQ. V lost 0 bases and J lost 2; bases outside the gene matches: 0. There are 15 residues in the CDR3. Remarks on this clone: At the DNA level, this CDR3 is encoded by other sequences in the same sample as well.

The assay was immunoSEQ multiplex PCR, and TCRdb's table has in-frame clones only and misses some. The sample consists of tens of thousands of clones, about 81% of them appearing once. The chain links TRBV5-1 to TRBJ2-5; 11 bases fit TRBD2. The source is an adult with an advanced solid tumor such as melanoma, head and neck, liver or kidney cancer. The sample consisted of CD4+ or CD8+ T cells sorted from blood, taken in a trial of the OX40 agonist ivuxolimab. CDR3 nucleotides: TGCGCCAGCAGCTTGGTAGCGGGGGGGCAAGAGACCCAGTACTTC. Translation: CASSLVAGGQETQYF. The full variable domain, in which reference TRBV5-1 and TRBJ2-5 provide the parts outside the CDR3, is KAGVTQTPRYLIKTRGQQVTLSCSPISGHRSVSWYQQTPGQGLQFLFEYFSETQRNKGNFPGRFSGRQFSNSRSEMNVSTLELGDSALYLCASSLVAGGQETQYFGPGTRLLVL.